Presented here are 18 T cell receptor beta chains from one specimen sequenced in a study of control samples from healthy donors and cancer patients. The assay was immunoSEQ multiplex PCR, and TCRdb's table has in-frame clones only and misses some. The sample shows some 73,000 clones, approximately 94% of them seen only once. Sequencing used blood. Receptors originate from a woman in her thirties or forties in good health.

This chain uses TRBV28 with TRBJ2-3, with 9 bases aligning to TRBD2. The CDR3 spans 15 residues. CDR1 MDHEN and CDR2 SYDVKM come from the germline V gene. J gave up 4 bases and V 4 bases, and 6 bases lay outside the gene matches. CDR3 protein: CASSSPSGVADTQYF. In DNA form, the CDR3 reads TGTGCCAGCAGTTCCCCTAGCGGGGTCGCAGATACGCAGTATTTT. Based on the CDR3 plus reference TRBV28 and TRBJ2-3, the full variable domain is DVKVTQSSRYLVKRTGEKVFLECVQDMDHENMFWYRQDPGLGLRLIYFSYDVKMKEKGDIPEGYSVSREKKERFSLILESASTNQTSMYLCASSSPSGVADTQYFGPGTRLTVL.

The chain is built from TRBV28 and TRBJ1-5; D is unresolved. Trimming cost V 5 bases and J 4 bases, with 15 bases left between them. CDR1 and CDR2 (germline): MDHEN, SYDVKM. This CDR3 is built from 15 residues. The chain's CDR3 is CASSLPSGENQPQHF. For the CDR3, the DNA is TGTGCCAGCAGTCTCCCTTCTGGGGAAAATCAGCCCCAGCATTTT.

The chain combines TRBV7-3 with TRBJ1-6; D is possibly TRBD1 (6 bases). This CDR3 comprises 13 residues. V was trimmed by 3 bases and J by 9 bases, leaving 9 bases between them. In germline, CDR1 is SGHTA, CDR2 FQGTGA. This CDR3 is CASSLGHPSPLHF. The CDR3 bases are TGTGCCAGCAGCTTGGGACATCCTTCACCCCTCCACTTT.

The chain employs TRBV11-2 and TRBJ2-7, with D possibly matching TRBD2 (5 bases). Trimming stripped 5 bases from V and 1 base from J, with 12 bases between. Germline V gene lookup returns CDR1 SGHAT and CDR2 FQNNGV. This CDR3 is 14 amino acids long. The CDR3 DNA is TGTGCCAGCAGCCCCCCGGAGGTATCCTACGAGCAGTACTTC. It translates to CASSPPEVSYEQYF.

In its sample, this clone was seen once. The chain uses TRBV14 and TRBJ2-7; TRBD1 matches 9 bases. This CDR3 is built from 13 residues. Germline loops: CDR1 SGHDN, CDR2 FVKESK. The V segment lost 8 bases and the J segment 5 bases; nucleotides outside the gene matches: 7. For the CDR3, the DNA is TGTGCCAGCCGAGTGGGACAGGGTAACGAGCAGTACTTC. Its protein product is CASRVGQGNEQYF.

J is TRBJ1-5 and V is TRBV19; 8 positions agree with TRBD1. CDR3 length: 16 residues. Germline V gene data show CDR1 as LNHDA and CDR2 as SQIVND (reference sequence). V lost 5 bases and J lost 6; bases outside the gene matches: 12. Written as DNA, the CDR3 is TGTGCCAGTAGTGTGCATTACGACAGGGGTCGTCAGCCCCAGCATTTT. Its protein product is CASSVHYDRGRQPQHF.

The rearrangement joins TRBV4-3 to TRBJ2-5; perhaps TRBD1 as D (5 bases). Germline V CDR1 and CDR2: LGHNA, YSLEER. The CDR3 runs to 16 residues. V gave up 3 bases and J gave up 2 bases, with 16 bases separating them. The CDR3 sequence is CASSQRYRFWQETQYF. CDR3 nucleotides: TGCGCCAGCAGCCAGCGGTACAGGTTCTGGCAAGAGACCCAGTACTTC.

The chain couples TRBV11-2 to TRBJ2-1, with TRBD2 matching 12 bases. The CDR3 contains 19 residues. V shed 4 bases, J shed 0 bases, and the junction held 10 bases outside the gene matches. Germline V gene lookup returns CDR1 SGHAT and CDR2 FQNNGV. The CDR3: CASSWGLAGFEGSYNEQFF. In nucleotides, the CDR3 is TGTGCCAGCAGCTGGGGACTAGCGGGTTTCGAAGGCTCCTACAATGAGCAGTTCTTC.

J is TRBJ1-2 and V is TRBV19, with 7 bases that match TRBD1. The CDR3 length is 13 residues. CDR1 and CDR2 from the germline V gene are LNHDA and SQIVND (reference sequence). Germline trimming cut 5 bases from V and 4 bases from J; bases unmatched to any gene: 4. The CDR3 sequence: CASSVGTVYGYTF. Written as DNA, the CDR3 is TGTGCCAGTAGTGTCGGGACAGTCTATGGCTACACCTTC.

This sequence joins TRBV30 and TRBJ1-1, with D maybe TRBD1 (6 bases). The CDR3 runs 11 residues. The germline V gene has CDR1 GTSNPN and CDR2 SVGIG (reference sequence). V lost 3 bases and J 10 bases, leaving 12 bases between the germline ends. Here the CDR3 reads CAWRGGGIAFF. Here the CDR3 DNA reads TGTGCCTGGAGGGGAGGGGGGATAGCTTTCTTT.

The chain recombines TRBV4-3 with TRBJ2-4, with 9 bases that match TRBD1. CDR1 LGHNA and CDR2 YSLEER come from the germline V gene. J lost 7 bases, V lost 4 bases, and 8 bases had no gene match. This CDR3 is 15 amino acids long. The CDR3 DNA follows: TGCGCCAGCAGCCGGGCACAGGGGGCCTGGAACATTCAGTACTTC. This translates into CASSRAQGAWNIQYF.

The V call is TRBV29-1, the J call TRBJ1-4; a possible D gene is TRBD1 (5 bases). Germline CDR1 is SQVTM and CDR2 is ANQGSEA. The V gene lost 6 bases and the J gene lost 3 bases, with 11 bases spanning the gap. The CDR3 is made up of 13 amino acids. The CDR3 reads CSVGTGPNEKLFF. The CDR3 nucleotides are TGCAGCGTGGGGACGGGACCTAATGAAAAACTGTTTTTT.

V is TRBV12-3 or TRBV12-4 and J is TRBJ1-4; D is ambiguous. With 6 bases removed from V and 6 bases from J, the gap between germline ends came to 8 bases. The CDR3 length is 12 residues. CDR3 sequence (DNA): TGTGCCAGCAGAGGTTCTCATGAAAAACTGTTTTTT. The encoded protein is CASRGSHEKLFF.

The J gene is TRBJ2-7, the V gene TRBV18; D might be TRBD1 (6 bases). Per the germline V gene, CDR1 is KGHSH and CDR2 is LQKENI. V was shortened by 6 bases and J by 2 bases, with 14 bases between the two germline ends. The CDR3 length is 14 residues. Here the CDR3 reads CASSIAGAAYEQYF. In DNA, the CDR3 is TGTGCCAGCTCGATAGCAGGGGCAGCCTACGAGCAGTACTTC. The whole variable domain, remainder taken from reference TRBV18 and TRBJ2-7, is NAGVMQNPRHLVRRRGQEARLRCSPMKGHSHVYWYRQLPEEGLKFMVYLQKENIIDESGMPKERFSAEFPKEGPSILRIQQVVRGDSAAYFCASSIAGAAYEQYFGPGTRLTVT.

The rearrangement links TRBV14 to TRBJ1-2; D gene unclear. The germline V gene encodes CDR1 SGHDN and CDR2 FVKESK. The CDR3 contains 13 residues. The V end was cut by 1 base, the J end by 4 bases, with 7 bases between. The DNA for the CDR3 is TGTGCCAGCAGCCAAGGAGTTTTCTATGGCTACACCTTC. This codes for CASSQGVFYGYTF. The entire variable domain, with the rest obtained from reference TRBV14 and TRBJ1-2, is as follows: EAGVTQFPSHSVIEKGQTVTLRCDPISGHDNLYWYRRVMGKEIKFLLHFVKESKQDESGMPNNRFLAERTGGTYSTLKVQPAELEDSGVYFCASSQGVFYGYTFGSGTRLTVV.

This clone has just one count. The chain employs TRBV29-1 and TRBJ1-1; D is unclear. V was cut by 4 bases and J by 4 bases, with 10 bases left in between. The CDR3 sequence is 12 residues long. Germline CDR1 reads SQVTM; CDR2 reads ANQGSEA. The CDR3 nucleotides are TGCAGCGTTGTTGCTCGGAGCACTGAAGCTTTCTTT. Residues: CSVVARSTEAFF.

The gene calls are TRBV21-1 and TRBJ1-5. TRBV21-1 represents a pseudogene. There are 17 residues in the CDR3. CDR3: CASTPKKGWKTNQPQHF. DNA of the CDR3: TGTGCCAGCACCCCCAAGAAGGGTTGGAAAACTAATCAGCCCCAGCATTTT.

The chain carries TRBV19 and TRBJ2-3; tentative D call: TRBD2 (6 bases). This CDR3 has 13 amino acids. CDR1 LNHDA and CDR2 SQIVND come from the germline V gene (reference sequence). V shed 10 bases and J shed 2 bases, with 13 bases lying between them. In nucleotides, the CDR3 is TGTGCCACCTGGGGGGATTACACAGATACGCAGTATTTT. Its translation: CATWGDYTDTQYF.